This is a list of T cell receptor beta chains from one sample in a study of OX40 agonist ivuxolimab in advanced cancers. Clones were read by immunoSEQ multiplex PCR, and TCRdb kept only the in-frame ones, dropping some. This table has around 25,000 clones, around 89% appearing once. The sequencing used CD4+ or CD8+ T cells sorted from blood, collected in a trial of the OX40 agonist ivuxolimab. Receptor source: an adult with an advanced solid tumor such as melanoma, head and neck, liver or kidney cancer. Both conserved end residues are trimmed from each CDR3. Rows may omit the clone size; those that give it use once, few, many or a size class.

>TRBV4-1|few|TRBJ2-7
ASSQARTDYEQY
>TRBV5-1|-|TRBJ2-1
ASNSAGQGDEQF
>TRBV19|-|TRBJ1-5
ASREWGGEQPQH
>TRBV14|-|TRBJ1-1
ASSLVQGYTEAF
>TRBV19|-|TRBJ1-2
ASSPRRGDTNYGYT
>TRBV6-6|few|TRBJ1-6
ASRPSDRVNNSPLH
>TRBV5-1|-|TRBJ2-7
ASSPGLAPYEQY
>TRBV7-2|-|TRBJ2-1
ASSQNPGYNEQF
>TRBV12-5|-|TRBJ1-1
ASGLVRESLLNTEAF
>TRBV18|-|TRBJ1-1
ASSDREATEAF
>TRBV7-9|-|TRBJ1-2
ASSPGFQSYGYT
>TRBV27|-|TRBJ1-2
ASRLNPNYGYT
>TRBV19|-|TRBJ2-7
ASSLQGSYEQY
>TRBV5-1|-|TRBJ1-2
ASSLESPNYGYT
>TRBV11-2|-|TRBJ1-3
ASSLVGTRFSGNTIY
>TRBV6-5|-|TRBJ2-1
ASRGATPPYNEQF
>TRBV27|few|TRBJ2-1
ASSFRTGSNEQF
>TRBV14|-|TRBJ1-3
ASSQTGFGNTIY
>TRBV5-6|-|TRBJ2-3
ASSWRLAVSTDTQY
>TRBV7-6|-|TRBJ2-5
ASSLPQETQY